These 32 T cell receptor beta chains share one sample of origin, sequenced in a study of cytomegalovirus exposure and HLA in healthy donors. This PCR relied on a set of 60 Vbeta primers and 13 Jbeta primers. Assay: immunoSEQ multiplex PCR; the TCRdb copy retains only in-frame clones and omits some. The sample includes 120,000 or so clones, about 80% of them seen just once. The specimen sequenced was PBMCs. These TCRs come from a man aged 25 to 40 in good health and CMV-seropositive.

V gene TRBV19 combines with J gene TRBJ1-6, with a tentative D call TRBD1 (6 bases). The CDR3 has 15 residues. Trimming pared 5 bases from V and 7 bases from J, leaving 15 bases between. The germline gives CDR1 LNHDA, CDR2 SQIVND (reference sequence). The CDR3 loop reads CASSPLRDKNSPLHF. DNA for the CDR3: TGTGCCAGTAGTCCACTCCGGGACAAAAATTCACCCCTCCACTTT.

As for this clone: This sequence is one base from a far larger clone and is likely a read error. This chain uses TRBV18 with TRBJ1-1; TRBD1 matches at 9 bases. This CDR3 is 15 amino acids long. Per germline, CDR1 KGHSH and CDR2 LQKENI. V lost 8 bases to trimming and J lost 0 bases; unmatched junction nucleotides: 7. CDR3 nucleotide sequence: TGTGCCAGCGCAAAGGACAGGGGAATGAACACTGAAGCTTTCTTT. It specifies CASAKDRGMNTEAFF. Full variable domain (remainder filled in from reference TRBV18 and TRBJ1-1): NAGVMQNPRHLVRRRGQEARLRCSPMKGHSHVYWYRQLPEEGLKFMVYLQKENIIDESGMPKERFSAEFPKEGPSILRIQQVVRGDSAAYFCASAKDRGMNTEAFFGQGTRLTVV.

V usage is TRBV7-2 and J usage is TRBJ2-7; the match to TRBD2 covers 11 bases. The germline V gene encodes CDR1 SGHTA and CDR2 FQGNSA. The length of the CDR3 is 16 residues. Trimming at V came to 1 base and at J to 3 bases, leaving 5 bases not matched to a gene. CDR3 DNA sequence: TGTGCCAGCAGCTTAGTACTAGCGGGGGCCAACTACGAGCAGTACTTC. It is translated as CASSLVLAGANYEQYF.

V gene TRBV11-2 combines with J gene TRBJ2-5, with 7 nucleotides matching TRBD1. Germline lookup yields CDR1 SGHAT and CDR2 FQNNGV. V shed 5 bases, J shed 4 bases, and the junction held 10 bases outside the gene matches. The CDR3 has 15 amino acids. The CDR3 nucleotides read TGTGCCAGCAGCACAAAGACAGGGTTGGTAGAGACCCAGTACTTC. This encodes CASSTKTGLVETQYF.

This chain connects TRBV29-1 to TRBJ1-1; D uncertain. V was cut by 3 bases and J by 2 bases, with 10 bases left in between. There are 13 residues in the CDR3. The germline gives CDR1 SQVTM, CDR2 ANQGSEA. CDR3 nucleotide sequence: TGCAGCGTTGAGACTCAGAGAAACACTGAAGCTTTCTTT. This encodes CSVETQRNTEAFF.

The chain carries TRBV9 and TRBJ2-1; perhaps TRBD2 as D (7 bases). The CDR3 totals 15 residues. The germline V gene encodes CDR1 SGDLS and CDR2 YYNGEE. Trimming took off 0 bases at V and 6 bases at J, with 13 bases between the two ends. The chain's CDR3 is CASSVVGGPGNEQFF. Here the CDR3 DNA reads TGTGCCAGCAGCGTAGTCGGGGGGCCGGGCAATGAGCAGTTCTTC. The full variable domain, completed using reference TRBV9 and TRBJ2-1, is DSGVTQTPKHLITATGQRVTLRCSPRSGDLSVYWYQQSLDQGLQFLIQYYNGEERAKGNILERFSAQQFPDLHSELNLSSLELGDSALYFCASSVVGGPGNEQFFGPGTRLTVL.

The rearrangement links TRBV5-5 to TRBJ2-3; D is uncertain. V gave up 3 bases and J gave up 0 bases, with 11 bases separating them. Germline V gives CDR1 SGHKS, CDR2 YYEKEE (reference sequence). The CDR3 spans 15 residues. The CDR3: CASSSPITSTDTQYF. Written as DNA, the CDR3 is TGTGCCAGCAGCTCCCCGATCACAAGCACAGATACGCAGTATTTT.

The chain employs TRBV5-6 and TRBJ2-5; D may be TRBD1 (5 bases). Trimming took off 5 bases at V and 0 bases at J, with 8 bases between the two ends. The germline CDR1 and CDR2 sequences are SGHDT and YYEEEE. The CDR3 contains 13 residues. In DNA form, the CDR3 reads TGTGCCAGCAGTAACAGGTACCAAGAGACCCAGTACTTC. Translated, it gives CASSNRYQETQYF.

This clone was detected only once. J is TRBJ2-1 and V is TRBV6-1; D remains ambiguous. Trimming cost V 8 bases and J 0 bases, with 8 bases left between them. Per germline, CDR1 MNHNS and CDR2 SASEGT. CDR3 length equals 13 residues. Here the CDR3 reads CASLFSSYNEQFF. DNA for the CDR3: TGTGCCAGCCTCTTTAGCTCCTACAATGAGCAGTTCTTC.

The CDR3, as DNA: TGCGCCAGCACCCGGACAGGCGCCACTAATGAAAAACTGTTTTTT. Translation gives CASTRTGATNEKLFF. The gene calls are TRBV5-1 and TRBJ1-4, with 7 positions matching TRBD1. This CDR3 region has 15 residues. V lost 6 bases, J lost 2 bases, and 7 bases stayed unmatched. Germline V lookup: CDR1 SGHRS, CDR2 YFSETQ.

The table lists this clone with a few counts. The rearrangement links TRBV2 to TRBJ2-7; D unclear. This CDR3 has 13 amino acids. Per germline, CDR1 SNHLY and CDR2 FYNNEI. V lost 3 bases and J 0 bases, leaving 6 bases between the germline ends. CDR3 amino acids: CASSERLSYEQYF. The CDR3 nucleotides are TGTGCCAGCAGTGAGCGGCTCTCCTACGAGCAGTACTTC.

The chain uses TRBV27 and TRBJ1-3; unclear D gene. Germline CDR1 reads MNHEY; CDR2 reads SMNVEV (reference sequence). V was pared by 6 bases and J by 0 bases, with 15 bases between. This CDR3 spans 16 amino acids. DNA for the CDR3: TGTGCCAGCAGCCGCGGAAGCGGGTACTCTGGAAACACCATATATTTT. Residues: CASSRGSGYSGNTIYF.

This chain connects TRBV6-1 to TRBJ1-2, with D tentatively TRBD1 (6 bases). This CDR3 comprises 15 residues. V was clipped by 7 bases and J by 3 bases, with 18 bases between them. The germline gives CDR1 MNHNS, CDR2 SASEGT. The CDR3 reads CASTDTTTGHYGYTF. CDR3 DNA sequence: TGTGCCAGCACCGACACAACGACAGGCCACTATGGCTACACCTTC.

This sequence joins TRBV10-3 and TRBJ1-1; 10 nucleotides agree with TRBD1. Germline V CDR1 and CDR2: ENHRY, SYGVKD. Losses at the gene ends were 4 bases for V and 4 bases for J; bases not matched to a gene: 3. The CDR3 is made up of 14 amino acids. The CDR3 loop is CAISVGQGFTEAFF. The CDR3 nucleotides read TGTGCCATCAGTGTGGGACAGGGGTTCACTGAAGCTTTCTTT.

The genes are TRBV7-8 and TRBJ1-5; D is possibly TRBD1 (5 bases). The V end lost 3 bases, the J end lost 3 bases, and 9 bases lay between the germline ends. This CDR3 has 14 amino acids. The V gene's germline CDR1 is SGHVS and CDR2 FQNEAQ. The CDR3 reads CASSLGRDNQPQHF. As DNA, the CDR3 is TGTGCCAGCAGCTTGGGCAGGGACAATCAGCCCCAGCATTTT.

CDR3 in amino acids: CASNLGQARNEKLFF. CDR3 nucleotides: TGTGCCAGCAACCTGGGACAGGCACGTAATGAAAAACTGTTTTTT. The rearrangement joins TRBV5-8 to TRBJ1-4; 8 nucleotides line up with TRBD1. CDR1 is SGHTS, CDR2 YDEGEE, per germline. This CDR3 is 15 amino acids long. Trimming cost V 6 bases and J 4 bases; bases outside gene matches: 8.

The rearrangement links TRBV9 to TRBJ1-2; a possible D gene is TRBD1 (6 bases). The CDR3 is 14 amino acids. Germline V gene sequence: CDR1 SGDLS, CDR2 YYNGEE. V lost 1 base to trimming and J lost 6 bases, with 13 bases between them. CDR3 nucleotides: TGTGCCAGCAGCGTAAAACAGGGAAGAGATGGCTACACCTTC. Residues: CASSVKQGRDGYTF.

This clone showed up just a few times. The junction and the germline gene differ at one end; a read error may be behind it. The chain couples TRBV7-9 to TRBJ2-1; TRBD2 matches 9 bases. This CDR3 has 18 residues. CDR1 and CDR2 (germline): SEHNR, FQNEAQ (reference sequence). This CDR3 reads CSSSSPRASAGGYNEQFF. DNA of the CDR3: TGTTCCAGCAGCTCCCCAAGAGCCTCAGCGGGGGGATACAATGAGCAGTTCTTC. The full variable domain, rest sourced from reference TRBV7-9 and TRBJ2-1, is DTGVSQNPRHKITKRGQNVTFRCDPISEHNRLYWYRQTLGQGPEFLTYFQNEAQLEKSRLLSDRFSAERPKGSFSTLEIQRTEQGDSAMYLCSSSSPRASAGGYNEQFFGPGTRLTVL.

This clone was recorded a few times. The chain joins TRBV6-1 to TRBJ1-3; 9 nucleotides agree with TRBD1. After removal of 2 bases from V and 2 bases from J, the junction contained 1 base not matched to a gene. The CDR3 is 15 residues long. Germline loops: CDR1 MNHNS, CDR2 SASEGT. CDR3 nucleotide sequence: TGTGCCAGCAGTGAATGGACAGGGGCTGGAAACACCATATATTTT. It yields the protein CASSEWTGAGNTIYF.

In this sample, this clone turned up once. The CDR3 is CASSLAWTSGARTDTQYF. The CDR3, as DNA: TGCGCCAGCAGCTTGGCTTGGACTAGCGGGGCGCGCACAGATACGCAGTATTTT. The V call is TRBV5-1, the J call TRBJ2-3, with 12 bases matching TRBD2. J was trimmed by 1 base and V by 0 bases; bases with no gene match: 6. Looked up from germline, CDR1 is SGHRS and CDR2 is YFSETQ. This CDR3 is 18 amino acids long.

The rearrangement uses TRBV5-1 and TRBJ2-5, with 9 bases that match TRBD2. V trimming: 4 bases; J trimming: 0 bases; junction bases outside the gene matches: 10. The CDR3 is made up of 17 amino acids. The V gene's germline CDR1 is SGHRS and CDR2 YFSETQ. CDR3 region: CASSAGGGQRYQETQYF. The CDR3 region has the DNA TGCGCCAGCAGCGCGGGGGGGGGACAGAGGTACCAAGAGACCCAGTACTTC.

The chain joins TRBV10-2 to TRBJ1-1; maybe TRBD1 (5 bases). The CDR3 runs to 13 residues. Germline assignment: CDR1 WSHSY and CDR2 SAAADI. The V gene lost 4 bases and the J gene lost 9 bases, with 15 bases spanning the gap. The CDR3 sequence: CASSVWPQAQAFF. For the CDR3, the DNA is TGCGCCAGCAGTGTTTGGCCACAGGCGCAAGCTTTCTTT.

The genes are TRBV6-4 and TRBJ2-1; D is perhaps TRBD1 (6 bases). Germline V gene sequence: CDR1 MRHNA, CDR2 SNTAGT. The CDR3 runs to 11 residues. V shed 11 bases and J shed 3 bases, with 8 bases lying between them. DNA for the CDR3: TGTGCCCAGGACAGCTACAATGAGCAGTTCTTC. Translating gives CAQDSYNEQFF.

The table lists this clone with a few counts. The gene calls are TRBV25-1 and TRBJ1-2; TRBD1 matches 7 bases. CDR3 length equals 17 residues. Germline CDR1 is MGHDK and CDR2 is SYGVNS. The junction had 15 bases not matched to a gene; V was cut back by 2 bases and J by 6 bases. CDR3 sequence: CASSETRQGVSIDGYTF. Written as DNA, the CDR3 is TGTGCCAGCAGTGAAACGAGACAGGGAGTATCTATAGATGGCTACACCTTC.

This clone was observed once. J is TRBJ2-1 and V is TRBV5-1; a possible D gene is TRBD2 (6 bases). The CDR3 runs 17 residues. Germline loops: CDR1 SGHRS, CDR2 YFSETQ. Trimming left V 4 bases short and J 4 bases short, with 21 bases between. In DNA form, the CDR3 reads TGCGCCAGCAGCGGAAATCCGGGACTTCCCAGATACAATGAGCAGTTCTTC. Encoded protein: CASSGNPGLPRYNEQFF.

The chain uses TRBV4-1 and TRBJ1-2; a possible D gene is TRBD1 (5 bases). CDR1 and CDR2 from the germline V gene are MGHRA and YSYEKL. V was trimmed by 1 base and J by 7 bases, leaving 13 bases between them. This CDR3 region has 14 residues. Written as DNA, the CDR3 is TGCGCCAGCAGCCAAGTAGGAGGGGTAGGTGGCTACACCTTC. Amino acids: CASSQVGGVGGYTF.

J is TRBJ2-1 and V is TRBV7-7; possible D gene TRBD1, 6 bases. Germline CDR1 is SSHAT and CDR2 is FNYEAQ (reference sequence). The CDR3 contains 13 residues. V was shortened by 4 bases and J by 9 bases, with 13 bases between the two germline ends. The CDR3 DNA reads as TGTGCCAGCAGCTCCACAGGGAAAAGTGAGCAGTTCTTC. Its translation is CASSSTGKSEQFF.

This chain links TRBV29-1 with TRBJ2-6, with D maybe TRBD2 (5 bases). The CDR3 contains 14 residues. V shed 6 bases and J shed 0 bases, with 9 bases lying between them. The germline V gene has CDR1 SQVTM and CDR2 ANQGSEA. CDR3 in DNA: TGCAGCGTACTAGGCGGCTCTGGGGCCAACGTCCTGACTTTC. This translates into CSVLGGSGANVLTF.

The chain combines TRBV5-1 with TRBJ1-6; D perhaps matches TRBD1 (5 bases). The germline gives CDR1 SGHRS, CDR2 YFSETQ. The V gene lost 1 base and the J gene lost 8 bases, with 13 bases spanning the gap. The length of the CDR3 is 15 residues. The CDR3 nucleotides are TGCGCCAGCAGCTTGAGGGTGGGAGGGGATTCACCCCTCCACTTT. This encodes CASSLRVGGDSPLHF.

The V gene is TRBV28, the J gene TRBJ2-7; 10 bases match TRBD1. Germline V lookup: CDR1 MDHEN, CDR2 SYDVKM. The trim removed 3 bases at V and 2 bases at J, leaving 4 bases unmatched. There are 15 residues in the CDR3. CDR3 DNA sequence: TGTGCCAGCAGTTTTTCCGGGACAGGGGCCTACGAGCAGTACTTC. It is translated as CASSFSGTGAYEQYF.

The chain employs TRBV29-1 and TRBJ2-3; 7 bases fit TRBD2. After removal of 1 base from V and 2 bases from J, the junction contained 3 bases not matched to a gene. Germline values: CDR1 SQVTM, CDR2 ANQGSEA. The CDR3 covers 14 residues. The CDR3 DNA reads TGCAGCGTTGAAGGGGGGGGAATCACAGATACGCAGTATTTT. The encoded protein is CSVEGGGITDTQYF.

This chain uses TRBV19 with TRBJ2-5; 8 bases agree with TRBD1. The ends lost 6 bases at V and 4 bases at J; junction bases unmatched: 16. The CDR3 length is 17 residues. The germline gives CDR1 LNHDA, CDR2 SQIVND (reference sequence). The CDR3 is CASSQYPGQEFGETQYF. The CDR3 nucleotides read TGTGCCAGTAGCCAGTATCCGGGACAGGAATTCGGAGAGACCCAGTACTTC.